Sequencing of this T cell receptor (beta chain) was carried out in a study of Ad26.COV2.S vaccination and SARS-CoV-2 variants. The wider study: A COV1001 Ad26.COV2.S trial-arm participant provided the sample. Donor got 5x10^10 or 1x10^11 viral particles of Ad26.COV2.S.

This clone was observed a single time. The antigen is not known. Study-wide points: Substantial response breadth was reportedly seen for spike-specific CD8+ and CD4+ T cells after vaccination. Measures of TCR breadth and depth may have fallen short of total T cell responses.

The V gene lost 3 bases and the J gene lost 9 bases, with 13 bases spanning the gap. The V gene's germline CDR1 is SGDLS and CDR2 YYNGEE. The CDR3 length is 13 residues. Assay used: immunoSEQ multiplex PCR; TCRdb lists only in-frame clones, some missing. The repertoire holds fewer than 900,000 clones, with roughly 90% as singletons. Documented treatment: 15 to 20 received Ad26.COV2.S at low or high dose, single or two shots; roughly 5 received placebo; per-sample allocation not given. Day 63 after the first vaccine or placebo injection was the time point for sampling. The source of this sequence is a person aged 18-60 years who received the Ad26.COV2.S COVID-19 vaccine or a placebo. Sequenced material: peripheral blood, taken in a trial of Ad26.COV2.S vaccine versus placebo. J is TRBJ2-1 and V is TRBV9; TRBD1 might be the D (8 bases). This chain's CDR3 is CASSGQGRGEQFF. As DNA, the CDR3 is TGTGCCAGCAGCGGACAGGGGAGGGGTGAGCAGTTCTTC.